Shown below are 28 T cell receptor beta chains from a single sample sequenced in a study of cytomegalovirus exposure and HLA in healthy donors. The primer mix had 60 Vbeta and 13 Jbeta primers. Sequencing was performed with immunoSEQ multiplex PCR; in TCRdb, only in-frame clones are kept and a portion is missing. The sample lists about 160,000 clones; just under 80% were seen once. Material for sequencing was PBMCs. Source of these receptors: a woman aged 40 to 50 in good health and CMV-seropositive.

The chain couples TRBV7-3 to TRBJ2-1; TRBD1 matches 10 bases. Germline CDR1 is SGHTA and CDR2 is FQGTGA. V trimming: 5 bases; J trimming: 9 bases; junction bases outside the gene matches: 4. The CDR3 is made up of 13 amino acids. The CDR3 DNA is TGTGCCAGCAGCCGGACAGGGGGAAGTGAGCAGTTCTTC. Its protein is CASSRTGGSEQFF. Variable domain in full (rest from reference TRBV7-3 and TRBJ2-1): GAGVSQTPSNKVTEKGKYVELRCDPISGHTALYWYRQSLGQGPEFLIYFQGTGAADDSGLPNDRFFAVRPEGSVSTLKIQRTERGDSAVYLCASSRTGGSEQFFGPGTRLTVL.

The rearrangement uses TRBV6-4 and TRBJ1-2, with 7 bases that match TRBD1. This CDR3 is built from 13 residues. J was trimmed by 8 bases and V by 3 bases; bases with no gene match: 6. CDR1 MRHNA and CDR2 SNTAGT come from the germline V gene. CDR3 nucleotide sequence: TGTGCCAGCAGTGAGGAGGGGGCGCAGGGCTACACCTTC. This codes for CASSEEGAQGYTF.

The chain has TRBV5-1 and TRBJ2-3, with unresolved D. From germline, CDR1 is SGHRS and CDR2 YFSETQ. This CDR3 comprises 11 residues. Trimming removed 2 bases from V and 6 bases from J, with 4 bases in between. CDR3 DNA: TGCGCCAGCAGCTTACAGGATACGCAGTATTTT. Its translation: CASSLQDTQYF. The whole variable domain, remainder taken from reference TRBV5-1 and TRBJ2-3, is KAGVTQTPRYLIKTRGQQVTLSCSPISGHRSVSWYQQTPGQGLQFLFEYFSETQRNKGNFPGRFSGRQFSNSRSEMNVSTLELGDSALYLCASSLQDTQYFGPGTRLTVL.

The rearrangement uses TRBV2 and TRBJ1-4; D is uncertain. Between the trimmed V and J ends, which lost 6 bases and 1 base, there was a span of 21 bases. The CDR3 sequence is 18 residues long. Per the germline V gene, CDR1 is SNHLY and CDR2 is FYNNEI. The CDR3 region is CASRPRKVGSGTNEKLFF. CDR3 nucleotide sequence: TGTGCCAGCAGGCCCCGGAAGGTTGGTTCAGGAACTAATGAAAAACTGTTTTTT.

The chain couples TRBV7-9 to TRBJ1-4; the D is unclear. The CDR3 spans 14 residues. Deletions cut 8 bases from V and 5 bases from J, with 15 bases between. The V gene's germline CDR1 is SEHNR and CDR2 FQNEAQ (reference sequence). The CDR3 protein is CASSQDGGNEKLFF. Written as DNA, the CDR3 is TGTGCCAGCTCCCAGGACGGAGGAAATGAAAAACTGTTTTTT.

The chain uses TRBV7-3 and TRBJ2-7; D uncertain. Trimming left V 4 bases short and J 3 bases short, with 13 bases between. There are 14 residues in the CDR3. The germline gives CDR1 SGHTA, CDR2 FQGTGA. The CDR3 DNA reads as TGTGCCAGCAGCTCGAGGCCCGCGAACTACGAGCAGTACTTC. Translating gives CASSSRPANYEQYF. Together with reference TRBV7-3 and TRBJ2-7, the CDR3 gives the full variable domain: GAGVSQTPSNKVTEKGKYVELRCDPISGHTALYWYRQSLGQGPEFLIYFQGTGAADDSGLPNDRFFAVRPEGSVSTLKIQRTERGDSAVYLCASSSRPANYEQYFGPGTRLTVT.

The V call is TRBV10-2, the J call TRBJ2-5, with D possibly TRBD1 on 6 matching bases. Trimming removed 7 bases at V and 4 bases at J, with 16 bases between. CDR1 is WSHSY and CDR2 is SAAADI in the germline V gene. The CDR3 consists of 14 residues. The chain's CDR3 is CASTGAGVGETQYF. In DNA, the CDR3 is TGCGCCAGCACCGGGGCAGGGGTCGGAGAGACCCAGTACTTC.

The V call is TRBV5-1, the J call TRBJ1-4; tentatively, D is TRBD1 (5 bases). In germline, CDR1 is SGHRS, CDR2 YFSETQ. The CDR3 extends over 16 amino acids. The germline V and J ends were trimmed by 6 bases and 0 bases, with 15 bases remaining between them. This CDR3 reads CASKRGVGATNEKLFF. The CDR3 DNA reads TGCGCCAGCAAACGGGGGGTAGGAGCAACTAATGAAAAACTGTTTTTT.

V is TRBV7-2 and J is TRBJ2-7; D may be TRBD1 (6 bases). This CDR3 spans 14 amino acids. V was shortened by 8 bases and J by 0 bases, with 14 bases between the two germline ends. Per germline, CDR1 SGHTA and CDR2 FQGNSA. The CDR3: CASSKTGGSYEQYF. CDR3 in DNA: TGTGCCAGCTCGAAGACAGGCGGCTCCTACGAGCAGTACTTC.

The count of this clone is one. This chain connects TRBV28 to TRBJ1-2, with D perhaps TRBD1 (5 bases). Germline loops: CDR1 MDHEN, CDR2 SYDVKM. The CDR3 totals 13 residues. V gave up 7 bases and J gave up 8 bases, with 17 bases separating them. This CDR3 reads CASIHRGVGGYTF. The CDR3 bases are TGTGCCAGCATCCATCGGGGGGTGGGAGGCTACACCTTC.

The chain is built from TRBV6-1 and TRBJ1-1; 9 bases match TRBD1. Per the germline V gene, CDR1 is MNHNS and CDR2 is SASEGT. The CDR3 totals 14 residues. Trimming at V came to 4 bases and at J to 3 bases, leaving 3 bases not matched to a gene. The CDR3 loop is CASSADRGDTEAFF. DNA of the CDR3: TGTGCCAGCAGTGCGGACAGGGGAGACACTGAAGCTTTCTTT.

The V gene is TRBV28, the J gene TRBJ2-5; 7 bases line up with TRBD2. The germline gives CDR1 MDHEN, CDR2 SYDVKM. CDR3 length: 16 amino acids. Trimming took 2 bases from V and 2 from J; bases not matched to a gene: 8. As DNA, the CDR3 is TGTGCCAGCAGTTTACTCGCTAGCGGAAGGCAAGAGACCCAGTACTTC. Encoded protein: CASSLLASGRQETQYF.

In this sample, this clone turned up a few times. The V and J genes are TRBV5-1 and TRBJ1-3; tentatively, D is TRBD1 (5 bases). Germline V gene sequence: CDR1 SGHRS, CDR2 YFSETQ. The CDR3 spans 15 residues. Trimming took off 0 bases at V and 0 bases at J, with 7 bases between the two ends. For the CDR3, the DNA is TGCGCCAGCAGCTTGGCCGGGGGCTCTGGAAACACCATATATTTT. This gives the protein CASSLAGGSGNTIYF.

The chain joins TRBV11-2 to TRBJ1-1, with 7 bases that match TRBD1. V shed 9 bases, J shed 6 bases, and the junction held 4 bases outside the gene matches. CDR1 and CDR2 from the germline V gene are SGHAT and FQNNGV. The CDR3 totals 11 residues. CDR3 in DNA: TGTGCCAGTCAGGGGGGAGCTGAAGCTTTCTTT. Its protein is CASQGGAEAFF.

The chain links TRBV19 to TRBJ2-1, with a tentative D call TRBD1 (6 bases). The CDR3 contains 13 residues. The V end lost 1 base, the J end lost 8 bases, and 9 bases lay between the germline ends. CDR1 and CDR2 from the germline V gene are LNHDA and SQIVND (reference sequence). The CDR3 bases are TGTGCCAGTAGTATAGGACAGGCCTATGAGCAGTTCTTC. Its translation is CASSIGQAYEQFF.

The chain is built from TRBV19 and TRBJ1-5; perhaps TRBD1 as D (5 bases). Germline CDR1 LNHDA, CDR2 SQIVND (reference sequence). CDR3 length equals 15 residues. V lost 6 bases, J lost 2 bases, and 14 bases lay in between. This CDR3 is CASRQGRERNQPQHF. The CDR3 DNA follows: TGTGCCAGTAGGCAGGGTCGGGAGCGCAATCAGCCCCAGCATTTT.

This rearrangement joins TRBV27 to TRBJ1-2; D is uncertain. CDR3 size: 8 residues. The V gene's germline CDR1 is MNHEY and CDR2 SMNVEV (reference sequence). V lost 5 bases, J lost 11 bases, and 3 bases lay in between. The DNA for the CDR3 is TGTGCCAGCAGTCGGTACACCTTC. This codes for CASSRYTF.

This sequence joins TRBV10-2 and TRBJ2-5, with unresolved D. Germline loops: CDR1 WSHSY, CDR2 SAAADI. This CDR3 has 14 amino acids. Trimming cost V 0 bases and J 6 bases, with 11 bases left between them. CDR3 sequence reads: CASSESIRVQTQYF. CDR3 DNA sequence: TGCGCCAGCAGTGAGTCGATCCGGGTTCAGACCCAGTACTTC.

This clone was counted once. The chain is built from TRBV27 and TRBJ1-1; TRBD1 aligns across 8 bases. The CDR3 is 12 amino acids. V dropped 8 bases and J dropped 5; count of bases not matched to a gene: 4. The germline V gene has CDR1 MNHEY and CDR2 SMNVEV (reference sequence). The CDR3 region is CASRTGRTEAFF. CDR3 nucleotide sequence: TGTGCCAGCCGGACAGGGCGGACTGAAGCTTTCTTT.

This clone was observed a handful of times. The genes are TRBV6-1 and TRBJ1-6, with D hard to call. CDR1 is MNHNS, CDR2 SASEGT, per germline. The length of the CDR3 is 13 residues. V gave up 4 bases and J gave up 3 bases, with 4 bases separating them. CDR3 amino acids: CASSGVYNSPLHF. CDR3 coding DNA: TGTGCCAGCAGTGGCGTCTATAATTCACCCCTCCACTTT.

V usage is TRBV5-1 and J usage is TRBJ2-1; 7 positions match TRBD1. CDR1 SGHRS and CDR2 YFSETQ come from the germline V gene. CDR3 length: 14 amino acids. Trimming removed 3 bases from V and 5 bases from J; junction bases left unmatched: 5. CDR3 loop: CASSYQTGDNEQFF. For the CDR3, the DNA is TGCGCCAGCAGCTACCAAACAGGGGACAATGAGCAGTTCTTC.

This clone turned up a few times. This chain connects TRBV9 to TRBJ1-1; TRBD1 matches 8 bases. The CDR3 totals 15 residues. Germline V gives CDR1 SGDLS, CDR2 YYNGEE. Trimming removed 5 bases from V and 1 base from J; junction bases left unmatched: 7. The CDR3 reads CASSRGGTGNTEAFF. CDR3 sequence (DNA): TGTGCCAGCAGTCGTGGGGGGACAGGGAACACTGAAGCTTTCTTT.

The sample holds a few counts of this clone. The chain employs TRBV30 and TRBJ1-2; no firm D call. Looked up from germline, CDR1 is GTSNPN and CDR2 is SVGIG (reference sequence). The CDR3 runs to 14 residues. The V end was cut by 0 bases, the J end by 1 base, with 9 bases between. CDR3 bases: TGTGCCTGGAGTGTAGATTCACATAACTATGGCTACACCTTC. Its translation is CAWSVDSHNYGYTF.

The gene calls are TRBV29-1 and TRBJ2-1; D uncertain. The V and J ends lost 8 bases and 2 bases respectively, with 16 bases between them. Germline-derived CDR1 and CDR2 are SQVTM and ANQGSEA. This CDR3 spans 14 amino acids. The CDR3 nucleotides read TGCAGCCCCGTTATGGGCGTCCCCTACAATGAGCAGTTCTTC. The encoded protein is CSPVMGVPYNEQFF.

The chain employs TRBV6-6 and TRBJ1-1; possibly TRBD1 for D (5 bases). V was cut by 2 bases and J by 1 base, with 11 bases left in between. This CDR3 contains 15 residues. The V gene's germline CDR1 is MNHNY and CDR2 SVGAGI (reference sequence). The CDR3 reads CASSYQGVSNTEAFF. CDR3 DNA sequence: TGTGCCAGCAGTTACCAAGGGGTTTCGAACACTGAAGCTTTCTTT.

CDR3 sequence (DNA): TGTGCCAGCAGTCCAAATGGCCGGGGGAGCTCCTATAATTCACCCCTCCACTTT. It specifies CASSPNGRGSSYNSPLHF. This sequence joins TRBV7-2 and TRBJ1-6; a possible D gene is TRBD1 (5 bases). The ends were cut back, 6 bases at V and 0 bases at J, with 18 bases in the middle. Looked up from germline, CDR1 is SGHTA and CDR2 is FQGNSA. The CDR3 extends over 18 amino acids.

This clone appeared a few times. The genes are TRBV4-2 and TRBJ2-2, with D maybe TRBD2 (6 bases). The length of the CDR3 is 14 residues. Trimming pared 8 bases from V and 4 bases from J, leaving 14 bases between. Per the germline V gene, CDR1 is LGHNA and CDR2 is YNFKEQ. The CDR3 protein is CASAGGLLTGELFF. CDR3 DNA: TGTGCCAGCGCCGGGGGACTCCTCACCGGGGAGCTGTTTTTT.

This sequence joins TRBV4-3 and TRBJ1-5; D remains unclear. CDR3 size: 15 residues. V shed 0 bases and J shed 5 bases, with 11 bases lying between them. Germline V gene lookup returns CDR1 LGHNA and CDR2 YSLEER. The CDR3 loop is CASSQDVSTYQPQHF. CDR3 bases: TGCGCCAGCAGCCAAGATGTGTCTACTTATCAGCCCCAGCATTTT.